The 20 T cell receptor beta chains below all came from one sample that was sequenced in a study of blood T cell repertoires in COVID-19. The table came from immunoSEQ multiplex PCR; TCRdb's copy has only in-frame clones and leaves some out. The table lists about 400,000 clones, roughly nine tenths of them singletons, with 1.7% in the top ten. Sample: PBMCs or T cells enriched from blood (not recorded which). The receptors shown here come from a young woman who had recovered from COVID-19.

CDR3 protein: CASSLVQGATDTQYF. The CDR3 region has the DNA TGTGCCAGCAGCTTAGTGCAGGGGGCTACAGATACGCAGTATTTT. The V call is TRBV11-1, the J call TRBJ2-3, with 8 nucleotides matching TRBD1. The CDR3 is 15 amino acids. Germline V gene lookup returns CDR1 SGHAT and CDR2 FQDESV (reference sequence). The trim removed 1 base at V and 3 bases at J, leaving 3 bases unmatched.

The genes are TRBV2 and TRBJ2-3; the match to TRBD1 covers 9 bases. The germline V gene encodes CDR1 SNHLY and CDR2 FYNNEI. The J segment lost 1 base and the V segment lost 11 bases, leaving 4 bases of the junction unmatched. This CDR3 region has 13 residues. The CDR3: CADRQGGTDTQYF. As DNA, the CDR3 is TGTGCCGACAGACAGGGGGGCACAGATACGCAGTATTTT.

V gene TRBV3-1 (or the pseudogene TRBV3-2) combines with J gene TRBJ2-3; a possible D gene is TRBD2 (5 bases). The CDR3 is made up of 15 amino acids. V was trimmed by 2 bases and J by 2 bases, leaving 11 bases between them. From germline, CDR1 is LGHDT and CDR2 YNNKEL (reference sequence). The CDR3 DNA is TGTGCCAGCAGCCAACCCCAGACTAACACAGATACGCAGTATTTT. It specifies CASSQPQTNTDTQYF.

The chain links TRBV11-2 to TRBJ2-1; 16 nucleotides agree with TRBD2. Germline values: CDR1 SGHAT, CDR2 FQNNGV. V lost 1 base and J lost 4; bases outside the gene matches: 4. This CDR3 is built from 18 residues. In DNA, the CDR3 is TGTGCCAGCAGCTTAGCGGGACTAGCGGGAGGGTATTACAATGAGCAGTTCTTC. Translation gives CASSLAGLAGGYYNEQFF.

This chain uses TRBV11-2 with TRBJ2-1; 10 bases align to TRBD2. CDR3 length: 16 residues. Germline trimming cut 2 bases from V and 3 bases from J; bases unmatched to any gene: 4. The germline CDR1 and CDR2 sequences are SGHAT and FQNNGV. Written as DNA, the CDR3 is TGTGCCAGCAGCTTATCCGGGACTAGCGTCTACAATGAGCAGTTCTTC. This encodes CASSLSGTSVYNEQFF.

This clone occurred once. V is TRBV11-3 and J is TRBJ2-2, with 9 bases that match TRBD2. V lost 3 bases and J lost 3; bases outside the gene matches: 5. Germline V gene lookup returns CDR1 SGHNT and CDR2 YENEEA. This CDR3 is built from 16 residues. Written as DNA, the CDR3 is TGTGCCAGCAGCTTGGTAGCGGGGGCCCACACCGGGGAGCTGTTTTTT. Amino acids: CASSLVAGAHTGELFF.

This clone was counted only a few times. V is TRBV25-1 and J is TRBJ2-1, with 11 nucleotides matching TRBD2. This CDR3 contains 14 residues. V dropped 7 bases and J dropped 7; count of bases not matched to a gene: 6. The germline V gene encodes CDR1 MGHDK and CDR2 SYGVNS. Here the CDR3 reads CASTGVAGGNEQFF. The CDR3 DNA is TGTGCCAGCACAGGGGTAGCGGGGGGGAATGAGCAGTTCTTC.

V is TRBV7-2 and J is TRBJ1-2; 8 positions match TRBD1. The CDR3 contains 16 residues. In germline, CDR1 is SGHTA, CDR2 FQGNSA. V lost 5 bases and J lost 0; bases outside the gene matches: 8. CDR3 amino acids: CASSRDRRRTNYGYTF. CDR3 DNA: TGTGCCAGCAGCCGGGACAGGCGTCGAACTAACTATGGCTACACCTTC.

This chain joins TRBV5-1 and TRBJ2-7; TRBD2 matches at 9 bases. The CDR3 is 16 residues long. Per germline, CDR1 SGHRS and CDR2 YFSETQ. V lost 4 bases and J lost 2; bases outside the gene matches: 10. This CDR3 is CASSKGEREEAYEQYF. The CDR3 coding sequence is TGCGCCAGCAGCAAGGGGGAGCGGGAGGAAGCCTACGAGCAGTACTTC.

This rearrangement joins TRBV30 to TRBJ1-6; D remains ambiguous. V was clipped by 7 bases and J by 8 bases, with 12 bases between them. Germline CDR1 is GTSNPN and CDR2 is SVGIG (reference sequence). The CDR3 sequence is 12 residues long. The CDR3 DNA follows: TGTGCCTCACGAGAGACTTATTCACCCCTCCACTTT. Amino acids: CASRETYSPLHF.

J is TRBJ2-2 and V is TRBV19, with 10 bases matching TRBD1. Germline V CDR1 and CDR2: LNHDA, SQIVND (reference sequence). This CDR3 is built from 15 residues. Trimming removed 5 bases from V and 2 bases from J; junction bases left unmatched: 2. DNA of the CDR3: TGTGCCAGTAGTCGGGACAGGGGTAACACCGGGGAGCTGTTTTTT. Amino acid sequence: CASSRDRGNTGELFF.

The chain has TRBV6-4 and TRBJ2-3; 8 bases fit TRBD2. Germline CDR1 is MRHNA and CDR2 is SNTAGT. This CDR3 contains 16 residues. With V trimmed by 6 bases and J by 0 bases, 8 bases remained unmatched. The CDR3 sequence: CASSDTPGGSTDTQYF. Written as DNA, the CDR3 is TGTGCCAGCAGCGATACCCCGGGGGGGAGCACAGATACGCAGTATTTT.

CDR3 coding DNA: TGCGCCAGCAGCTACTGGACTAGCGGGAGTAAAGACAATGAGCAGTTCTTC. It codes for CASSYWTSGSKDNEQFF. The chain has TRBV5-1 and TRBJ2-1, with 13 bases aligning to TRBD2. Trimming took 3 bases from V and 5 from J; bases not matched to a gene: 8. The CDR3 is 17 residues long. The germline V gene encodes CDR1 SGHRS and CDR2 YFSETQ.

This clone is a singleton in its sample. The chain combines TRBV7-8 with TRBJ1-1; D unclear. Germline V CDR1 and CDR2: SGHVS, FQNEAQ. V lost 2 bases and J 1 base, leaving 8 bases between the germline ends. The CDR3 has 14 residues. The CDR3 here is CASSLIVQNTEAFF. The DNA of the CDR3 is TGTGCCAGCAGCTTAATAGTCCAGAACACTGAAGCTTTCTTT.

This sequence joins TRBV6-4 and TRBJ2-7; 8 positions agree with TRBD2. Per the germline V gene, CDR1 is MRHNA and CDR2 is SNTAGT. V gave up 4 bases and J gave up 3 bases; unmatched junction bases: 8. This CDR3 is built from 15 residues. Written as DNA, the CDR3 is TGTGCCAGCAGTGCCCAACCCGGGACTAGCTACGAGCAGTACTTC. Protein sequence: CASSAQPGTSYEQYF.

This chain joins TRBV6-2 or TRBV6-3 and TRBJ2-7, with TRBD1 matching 8 bases. Germline CDR1 and CDR2: MNHEY and SVGEGT. There are 15 residues in the CDR3. The V segment lost 6 bases and the J segment 3 bases; nucleotides outside the gene matches: 10. The CDR3 loop is CASSFTGTGNYEQYF. DNA of the CDR3: TGTGCCAGCAGCTTCACCGGGACAGGTAACTACGAGCAGTACTTC.

The chain is built from TRBV28 and TRBJ2-1, with 7 bases matching TRBD2. V shed 6 bases and J 0 bases; nucleotides not matched to a gene: 11. The CDR3 contains 17 residues. Germline V gene sequence: CDR1 MDHEN, CDR2 SYDVKM. DNA of the CDR3: TGTGCCAGCAGACCCCAAATCGGACTAGTCTCCTACAATGAGCAGTTCTTC. Its translation is CASRPQIGLVSYNEQFF.

CDR3 nucleotide sequence: TGCACCAGCAGCCAAGCTGGAGCGTACCGGGGAACGACCCAGTACTTC. It codes for CTSSQAGAYRGTTQYF. V is TRBV1 and J is TRBJ2-5; the table's D call of TRBD2 was not tested on the DNA. TRBV1 is deemed a pseudogene. The CDR3 loop spans 16 amino acids.

V is TRBV19 and J is TRBJ1-1, with TRBD1 matching 8 bases. The CDR3 length is 13 residues. Losses at the gene ends were 5 bases for V and 6 bases for J; bases not matched to a gene: 5. Germline V gives CDR1 LNHDA, CDR2 SQIVND (reference sequence). For the CDR3, the DNA is TGTGCCAGTAGTTCAGGACAGGGCCCTGAAGCTTTCTTT. This gives the protein CASSSGQGPEAFF.

The chain couples TRBV4-3 to TRBJ1-3; TRBD1 might be the D (5 bases). The CDR3 loop spans 15 amino acids. V lost 0 bases to trimming and J lost 4 bases, with 10 bases between them. From germline, CDR1 is LGHNA and CDR2 YSLEER. The CDR3 DNA sequence: TGCGCCAGCAGCCAAGATTGGGGGGACGGAAACACCATATATTTT. Its protein product is CASSQDWGDGNTIYF.